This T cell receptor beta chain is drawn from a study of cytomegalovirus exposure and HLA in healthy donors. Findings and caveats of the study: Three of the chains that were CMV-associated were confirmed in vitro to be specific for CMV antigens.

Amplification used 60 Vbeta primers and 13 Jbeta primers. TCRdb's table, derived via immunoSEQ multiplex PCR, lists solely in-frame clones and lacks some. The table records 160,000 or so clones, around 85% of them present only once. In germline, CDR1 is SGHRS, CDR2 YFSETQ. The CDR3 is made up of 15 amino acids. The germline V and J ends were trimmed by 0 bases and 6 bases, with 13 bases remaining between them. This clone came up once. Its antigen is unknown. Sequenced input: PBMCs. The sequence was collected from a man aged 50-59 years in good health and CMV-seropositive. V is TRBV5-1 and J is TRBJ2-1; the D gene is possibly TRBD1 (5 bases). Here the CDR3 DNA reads TGCGCCAGCAGCTTGGAGACAGCATTTACCAATGAGCAGTTCTTC. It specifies CASSLETAFTNEQFF.